This T cell receptor (beta chain) is drawn from a study of cytomegalovirus exposure and HLA in healthy donors. Overall study findings and caveats: Association of roughly 18,000 TCR beta sequences with HLA alleles was found at 0.05 false discovery rate in a later analysis.

Germline V lookup: CDR1 MNHNS, CDR2 SASEGT. V was clipped by 10 bases and J by 6 bases, with 15 bases between them. The CDR3 has 12 residues. This clone was seen just once. Antigen: not known. The PCR was carried out with 60 Vbeta primers and 13 Jbeta primers. Profiling relied on immunoSEQ multiplex PCR, and the TCRdb table lists in-frame clones only, not all of them. The sample has 100,000 to 150,000 clones, about 81% seen once. The chain employs TRBV6-1 and TRBJ1-2; tentatively, D is TRBD1 (6 bases). This clonotype originated in a woman in her forties in good health and CMV-seropositive. The sequencing input was PBMCs. The CDR3 sequence is CATVDSQNGYTF. The CDR3 DNA reads as TGTGCCACCGTGGACAGCCAGAATGGCTACACCTTC.